Described below is a single TCR beta chain sequence and its context. This sample also contains other DNA sequences that code for the same CDR3. This entry belongs to a study of blood T cell repertoires in COVID-19. Overall study: Sample material is recorded as cDNA or gDNA derived from T cells, B-cell-depleted T cells, or PBMCs.

Original processing methods: Cell counts per sample came from amplifying reference gene primers. TCRdb's copy holds only in-frame clones and misses some; the assay was immunoSEQ multiplex PCR. D and trimming come from the DNA, and the V and J calls and clone size come from that table. The sample has some 240,000 clones; about 90% are singletons. Trimming removed 1 base at V and 3 bases at J, with 9 bases between. This CDR3 spans 14 amino acids. The germline V gene encodes CDR1 SEHNR and CDR2 FQNEAQ (reference sequence). This sequence originates from a woman between 55 and 75 years old with COVID-19, enrolled during active disease. The J gene is TRBJ1-1, the V gene TRBV7-9, with a possible D match to TRBD1 (6 bases). The sample consisted of peripheral blood. The CDR3 DNA sequence: TGTGCCAGCAGCTTAGGGCAGGGGTACACTGAAGCTTTCTTT. Protein product: CASSLGQGYTEAFF.